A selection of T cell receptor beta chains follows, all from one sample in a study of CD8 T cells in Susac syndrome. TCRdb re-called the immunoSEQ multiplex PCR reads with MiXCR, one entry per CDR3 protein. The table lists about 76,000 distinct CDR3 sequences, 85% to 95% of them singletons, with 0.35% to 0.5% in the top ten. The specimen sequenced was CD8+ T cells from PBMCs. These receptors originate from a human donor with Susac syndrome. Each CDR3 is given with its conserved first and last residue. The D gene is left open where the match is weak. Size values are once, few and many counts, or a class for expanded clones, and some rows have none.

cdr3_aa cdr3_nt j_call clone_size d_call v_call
CASSQDSPTQPQHF TGCGCCAGCAGCCAGGACAGCCCAACTCAGCCCCAGCATTTT TRBJ1-5 . . TRBV5-1
CSARPGTAEDTQYF TGCAGTGCTAGGCCGGGGACAGCGGAAGATACGCAGTATTTT TRBJ2-3 once TRBD1 TRBV20-1
CASSPSGQGFWTEAFF TGTGCCAGCAGTCCCTCGGGACAGGGGTTTTGGACTGAAGCTTTCTTT TRBJ1-1 . TRBD1 TRBV6-4
CATSPRDHSYEQYF TGTGCCACCAGCCCCCGGGACCACTCCTACGAGCAGTACTTC TRBJ2-7 . . TRBV15
CASSLGQGLSYEQYF TGCGCCAGCAGCTTGGGGCAGGGGTTATCCTACGAGCAGTACTTC TRBJ2-7 . . TRBV5-1
CASSNPGTRLANEQFF TGCGCCAGCAGCAACCCCGGGACTAGGCTCGCCAATGAGCAGTTCTTC TRBJ2-1 . TRBD2 TRBV10-2
CASSRSDRLSYGYTF TGTGCCAGCAGCCGATCCGACAGGTTGAGTTATGGCTACACCTTC TRBJ1-2 . . TRBV7-9
CASSPRGGLDFYEQYF TGTGCCAGCAGCCCCCGAGGGGGACTAGACTTTTACGAGCAGTACTTC TRBJ2-7 . TRBD2 TRBV14
CASSQDRLPPTYEQYF TGCGCCAGCAGCCAAGATCGACTGCCACCCACCTACGAGCAGTACTTC TRBJ2-7 . . TRBV4-1
CASSQDRGPEQYF TGCGCCAGCAGCCAAGACAGGGGGCCGGAGCAGTACTTC TRBJ2-7 once TRBD1 TRBV4-3
CASRPTGGYSNQPQHF TGTGCCAGTAGACCGACGGGGGGCTATAGCAATCAGCCCCAGCATTTT TRBJ1-5 . . TRBV19
CASSLGTPGANVLTF TGTGCCAGCAGTCTTGGGACACCTGGGGCCAACGTCCTGACTTTC TRBJ2-6 . . TRBV27
CASSDSHETGGNYGYTF TGTGCCAGCAGCGATTCTCACGAGACAGGGGGGAACTATGGCTACACCTTC TRBJ1-2 . TRBD1 TRBV9
CASSSGMGTEAFF TGTGCCAGCAGTTCAGGGATGGGCACTGAAGCTTTCTTT TRBJ1-1 . . TRBV27
CASSFPDRGYGYTF TGTGCCAGCAGCTTCCCGGACAGGGGCTATGGCTACACCTTC TRBJ1-2 . TRBD1 TRBV5-4
CASSLGAGGRTDTQYF TGTGCCAGCAGCTTAGGGGCGGGGGGGCGGACAGATACGCAGTATTTT TRBJ2-3 . TRBD2 TRBV7-3
CASSLRVNEKLFF TGTGCCAGCAGCCTCAGGGTTAATGAAAAACTGTTTTTT TRBJ1-4 . . TRBV14
CASSDPGGYAEAFF TGTGCCAGCAGTGACCCAGGGGGGTATGCTGAAGCTTTCTTT TRBJ1-1 . TRBD1 TRBV25-1
CASSRDLSGFPRAGAFF TGTGCCAGCAGCCGAGATCTTTCTGGGTTTCCCCGAGCCGGAGCTTTCTTT TRBJ1-1 . . TRBV3-1
CASSEHSPGELFF TGTGCCAGCAGTGAACATAGCCCCGGGGAGCTGTTTTTT TRBJ2-2 . . TRBV6-1
CASSLEWREGETQYF TGTGCCAGCAGTTTAGAGTGGCGGGAGGGAGAGACCCAGTACTTC TRBJ2-5 . TRBD2 TRBV28